The entry that follows covers one T cell receptor beta chain sequence. Its antigen is still unknown. Per the germline V gene, CDR1 is SGHVS and CDR2 is FQNEAQ. The CDR3 has 15 amino acids. J gave up 5 bases and V 8 bases, and 11 bases lay outside the gene matches. The iRepertoire nested amplicon-rescue multiplex PCR amplified TCR alpha and beta CDR3s from RNA. Input was roughly 85-450 ng of tissue mRNA or PBMC total RNA. TCRdb reprocessed the multiplex PCR reads via MiXCR and lists one record per CDR3 protein. The sample yields 90,000 or so distinct CDR3 sequences, around 40% seen once. This sample is drawn from a study of glioma-infiltrating T cells. Points from the study as a whole: Non-neoplastic patients had below-expected tissue-blood divergence, while all gliomas exceeded expectation. Only very few CDR3 sequences appeared in both tissue and blood.

Sequenced sample: glioma tissue, nonneoplastic brain tissue, or PBMCs (not recorded which). The receptor comes from a human donor with low-grade glioma or glioblastoma, undergoing nonglioma brain surgery, or in good health (not recorded which). V is TRBV7-8 and J is TRBJ2-2; 7 positions match TRBD2. The CDR3 nucleotides read TGTGCCAGCGGCGAGACTAGCTCAAGAACCGGGGAGCTGTTTTTT. Encoded protein: CASGETSSRTGELFF.